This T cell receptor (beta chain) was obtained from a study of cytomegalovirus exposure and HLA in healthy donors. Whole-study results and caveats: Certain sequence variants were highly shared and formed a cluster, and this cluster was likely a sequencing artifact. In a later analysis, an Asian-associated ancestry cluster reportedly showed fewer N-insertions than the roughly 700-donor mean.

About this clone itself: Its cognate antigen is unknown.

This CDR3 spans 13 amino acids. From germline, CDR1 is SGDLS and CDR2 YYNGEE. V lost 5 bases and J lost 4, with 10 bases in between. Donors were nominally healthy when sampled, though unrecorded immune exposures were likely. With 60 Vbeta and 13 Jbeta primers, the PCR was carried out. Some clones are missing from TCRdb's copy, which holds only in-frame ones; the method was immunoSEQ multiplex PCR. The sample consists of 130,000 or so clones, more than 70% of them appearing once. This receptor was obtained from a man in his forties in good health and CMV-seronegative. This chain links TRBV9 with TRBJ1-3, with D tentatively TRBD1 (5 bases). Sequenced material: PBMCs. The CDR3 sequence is CASRGVSGNTIYF. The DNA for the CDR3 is TGTGCCAGCAGAGGGGTATCAGGAAACACCATATATTTT.